This T cell receptor (beta chain) was identified in a study of molecular identifiers for immune sequencing clone quantification. With 5 bases removed from V and 5 bases from J, the gap between germline ends came to 12 bases. This CDR3 region has 14 residues. The germline CDR1 and CDR2 sequences are LNHDA and SQIVND (reference sequence). Previously reported methods and listed TCR primers produced the bulk TCR libraries. TCRdb recomputed calls from the PCR reads with MiXCR, one row per CDR3 protein. This table holds over 100,000 distinct CDR3 sequences, about a third found once. Overall study findings and caveats: Identical TCR molecules can share a barcode, and this sharing could underestimate highly expanded clone sizes.

This clonotype was picked up a small number of times. Its target is not known. The V and J genes are TRBV19 and TRBJ1-4, with D hard to call. The source of this sequence is a human donor in good health. Some libraries in this study had Jurkat cell RNA spiked in. The sample was naive CD8+ T cells from blood, with Jurkat cell RNA spiked in. The subset denotes: FACS-sorted CD8+CD4-CCR7+CD45RA+ naive T cells. DNA of the CDR3: TGTGCCAGTAGTTGGACGGTAGGAAATGAAAAACTGTTTTTT. Residues: CASSWTVGNEKLFF.